Reported below is one T cell receptor (beta chain). The source of the sample is a study of blood T cell repertoires in COVID-19. Germline CDR1 and CDR2: SGHTA and FQGNSA. J was trimmed by 2 bases and V by 4 bases; bases with no gene match: 15. The CDR3 extends over 18 amino acids. Assay used: immunoSEQ multiplex PCR; TCRdb lists only in-frame clones, some missing. Among 70,000 to 100,000 clones, roughly 91% were seen once, and the ten largest hold 4.8%. This rearrangement joins TRBV7-2 to TRBJ2-7; TRBD1 aligns across 9 bases. This receptor was identified in a woman aged 80 or older with active COVID-19. The sequenced sample consisted of peripheral blood. The CDR3 nucleotides read TGTGCCAGCAGCTCCCGCGCCACAGGGGGCCGCATCGCCTACGAGCAGTACTTC. This gives the protein CASSSRATGGRIAYEQYF.